This record looks at one T cell receptor (beta chain) sequence and its context. What it binds is not known. The data were taken from a study of neoadjuvant anti-PD-1 for oral cavity cancer. Study information: Patients without progression got a fourth dose around day 43.

Sequenced by immunoSEQ multiplex PCR; TCRdb stores in-frame clones only, minus some. This sample has tens of thousands of clones, with under 85% found just once. Blood cells were analyzed directly, without culture or expansion. Study-wide points: PBMC Gini-index clonality exceeded responders' in non-responders post-nivolumab. Each response group had just three patients in TCR analyses.

V lost 7 bases and J 0 bases, leaving 7 bases between the germline ends. CDR3 length: 13 residues. Germline V lookup: CDR1 SEHNR, CDR2 FQNEAQ (reference sequence). The sample consisted of PBMCs, taken before nivolumab (anti-PD-1) treatment. This TCR was sampled from a person aged 40 to 85 with oral cavity squamous cell carcinoma. The chain carries TRBV7-9 and TRBJ2-1; D is ambiguous. This chain's CDR3 is CASTGTSYNEQFF. CDR3 bases: TGTGCCAGCACTGGAACCTCCTACAATGAGCAGTTCTTC.